These 21 T cell receptor beta chains were sequenced from one sample in a study of shared clonotypes between healthy human individuals. Clones were read by immunoSEQ multiplex PCR, and TCRdb kept only the in-frame ones, dropping some. The sample records about 1.1 million clones, approximately 80% being singletons. Sequencing input: memory CD4+ T cells from PBMCs. Subset noted: CD45RA-negative fraction. Receptors were obtained from a man between 18 and 35 years old in good health. Some clones in this sample may be carry-over from other donors' samples.

The chain is built from TRBV27 and TRBJ2-5, with no clear D. CDR1 and CDR2 from the germline V gene are MNHEY and SMNVEV (reference sequence). With 6 bases removed from V and 5 bases from J, the gap between germline ends came to 4 bases. The CDR3 has 10 amino acids. The CDR3 DNA follows: TGTGCCAGCAGGGGGGAGACCCAGTACTTC. It specifies CASRGETQYF.

The chain carries TRBV2 and TRBJ1-1, with D maybe TRBD1 (5 bases). Trimming stripped 1 base from V and 4 bases from J, with 10 bases between. Looked up from germline, CDR1 is SNHLY and CDR2 is FYNNEI. The CDR3 contains 14 residues. The DNA of the CDR3 is TGTGCCAGCAGTGAAGGGGGGGGTATCACTGAAGCTTTCTTT. Its protein is CASSEGGGITEAFF.

V is TRBV5-1 and J is TRBJ2-5; the match to TRBD2 covers 7 bases. The germline CDR1 and CDR2 sequences are SGHRS and YFSETQ. After removal of 4 bases from V and 0 bases from J, the junction contained 6 bases not matched to a gene. The CDR3 sequence is 15 residues long. Here the CDR3 reads CASSLTSRNQETQYF. The CDR3 DNA reads TGCGCCAGCAGCCTGACTAGCAGGAACCAAGAGACCCAGTACTTC.

The chain links TRBV7-9 to TRBJ1-1; TRBD1 aligns across 8 bases. With V trimmed by 5 bases and J by 1 base, 9 bases remained unmatched. The germline CDR1 and CDR2 sequences are SEHNR and FQNEAQ (reference sequence). This CDR3 is 16 amino acids long. The CDR3 region has the DNA TGTGCCAGCAGCGACCGGGACAGGCGAGGGAACACTGAAGCTTTCTTT. Translating gives CASSDRDRRGNTEAFF.

This clone was seen only once. The chain employs TRBV5-1 and TRBJ2-1, with D perhaps matching TRBD1 (5 bases). Per the germline V gene, CDR1 is SGHRS and CDR2 is YFSETQ. CDR3 length: 14 amino acids. The V gene lost 0 bases and the J gene lost 3 bases, with 7 bases spanning the gap. CDR3 nucleotide sequence: TGCGCCAGCAGCTTGGCCGACAGCTACAATGAGCAGTTCTTC. Protein product: CASSLADSYNEQFF.

The chain uses TRBV5-1 and TRBJ2-5, with TRBD2 identical over 7 bases. Germline values: CDR1 SGHRS, CDR2 YFSETQ. CDR3 length equals 16 residues. V lost 2 bases and J lost 5; bases outside the gene matches: 12. In DNA, the CDR3 is TGCGCCAGCAGCTTCCTAGCGGATGATCCGGGGGAGACCCAGTACTTC. Translated: CASSFLADDPGETQYF.

This chain uses TRBV4-3 with TRBJ1-3; D is unresolved. The length of the CDR3 is 15 residues. Per the germline V gene, CDR1 is LGHNA and CDR2 is YSLEER. V was pared by 1 base and J by 2 bases, with 9 bases between. The CDR3 here is CASSQVGRAGNTIYF. CDR3 DNA sequence: TGCGCCAGCAGCCAAGTCGGACGTGCTGGAAACACCATATATTTT.

This chain links TRBV11-2 with TRBJ1-3, with unresolved D. Germline CDR1 is SGHAT and CDR2 is FQNNGV. Trimming removed 0 bases from V and 0 bases from J, with 12 bases in between. This CDR3 spans 17 amino acids. CDR3 residues: CASSLEPLLASGNTIYF. In nucleotides, the CDR3 is TGTGCCAGCAGCTTAGAACCTTTACTGGCCTCTGGAAACACCATATATTTT.

The V gene is TRBV6-5, the J gene TRBJ2-2, with D possibly matching TRBD2 (5 bases). The CDR3 totals 14 residues. The germline gives CDR1 MNHEY, CDR2 SVGAGI. Trimming took 5 bases from V and 4 from J, leaving 11 bases between them. CDR3 loop: CASSLRDTTGELFF. CDR3 coding DNA: TGTGCCAGCAGTCTCCGGGATACCACCGGGGAGCTGTTTTTT.

The chain employs TRBV19 and TRBJ1-2; 8 nucleotides line up with TRBD1. The germline gives CDR1 LNHDA, CDR2 SQIVND (reference sequence). The CDR3 consists of 14 residues. The V gene end was trimmed by 6 bases and the J gene end by 4 bases; junction bases not matched to a gene: 7. The DNA for the CDR3 is TGTGCCAGTAGCCAGGGGGCCCTGCTCTATGGCTACACCTTC. It specifies CASSQGALLYGYTF.

V usage is TRBV20-1 and J usage is TRBJ2-5, with a possible D match to TRBD1 (5 bases). The germline V and J ends were trimmed by 2 bases and 7 bases, with 8 bases remaining between them. The germline V gene has CDR1 DFQATT and CDR2 SNEGSKA (reference sequence). The CDR3 totals 11 residues. The CDR3 DNA sequence: TGCAGTGCTAGAACAGGAGTGACCCAGTACTTC. Residues: CSARTGVTQYF.

In DNA, the CDR3 is TGTGCCAGCAGTATAGCCCATACAGGGGGACTCTCTGGAAACACCATATATTTT. Translated: CASSIAHTGGLSGNTIYF. The V gene is TRBV7-2, the J gene TRBJ1-3; TRBD1 aligns across 8 bases. This CDR3 has 18 residues. The V segment lost 6 bases and the J segment 0 bases; nucleotides outside the gene matches: 13. CDR1 and CDR2 from the germline V gene are SGHTA and FQGNSA.

The chain joins TRBV10-1 to TRBJ2-1; TRBD2 aligns across 11 bases. J was trimmed by 9 bases and V by 0 bases; bases with no gene match: 7. CDR3 size: 16 residues. CDR1 is WNHNN and CDR2 is SYGVQD in the germline V gene (reference sequence). The CDR3 loop reads CASSESSSGRAFEQFF. CDR3 nucleotides: TGCGCCAGCAGTGAGTCGAGTAGCGGGAGGGCCTTTGAGCAGTTCTTC.

Remarks on this clone: At the DNA level, this CDR3 is encoded by other sequences in the same sample as well. This chain connects TRBV30 to TRBJ1-3, with TRBD1 matching over 7 bases. CDR3 size: 14 residues. Germline V gene data show CDR1 as GTSNPN and CDR2 as SVGIG (reference sequence). V dropped 3 bases and J dropped 4; count of bases not matched to a gene: 6. DNA for the CDR3: TGTGCCTGGAGATTACAGGGGTTCGGAAACACCATATATTTT. Residues: CAWRLQGFGNTIYF.

The chain recombines TRBV7-7 with TRBJ2-1; D gene unclear. Looked up from germline, CDR1 is SSHAT and CDR2 is FNYEAQ (reference sequence). There are 14 residues in the CDR3. Trimming took off 1 base at V and 0 bases at J, with 4 bases between the two ends. CDR3 coding DNA: TGTGCCAGCAGCTTAGGGGGCTCCTACAATGAGCAGTTCTTC. Its protein is CASSLGGSYNEQFF. Full variable domain (outside the CDR3, taken from reference TRBV7-7 and TRBJ2-1): GAGVSQSPRYKVTKRGQDVTLRCDPISSHATLYWYQQALGQGPEFLTYFNYEAQPDKSGLPSDRFSAERPEGSISTLTIQRTEQRDSAMYRCASSLGGSYNEQFFGPGTRLTVL.

This chain joins TRBV28 and TRBJ1-3, with unresolved D. V lost 4 bases to trimming and J lost 2 bases, with 9 bases between them. Germline lookup yields CDR1 MDHEN and CDR2 SYDVKM. There are 14 residues in the CDR3. CDR3 sequence: CASSSEGPGNTIYF. The CDR3 DNA is TGTGCCAGCAGTTCCGAGGGTCCTGGAAACACCATATATTTT.

This chain connects TRBV20-1 to TRBJ2-7; D gene ambiguous. The CDR3 consists of 11 residues. The germline gives CDR1 DFQATT, CDR2 SNEGSKA (reference sequence). V was shortened by 8 bases and J by 6 bases, with 14 bases between the two germline ends. CDR3 protein: CSITAGFEQYF. Written as DNA, the CDR3 is TGCAGTATCACGGCAGGATTCGAGCAGTACTTC.

The chain carries TRBV5-6 and TRBJ2-1; 13 positions match TRBD2. The CDR3 spans 15 residues. Germline CDR1 SGHDT, CDR2 YYEEEE. Trimming at V came to 3 bases and at J to 7 bases, leaving 4 bases not matched to a gene. The CDR3 sequence is CASSSTSGRRNEQFF. The CDR3 DNA sequence: TGTGCCAGCAGCTCGACTAGCGGGAGGAGGAATGAGCAGTTCTTC. The variable domain in full, with the rest retrieved from reference TRBV5-6 and TRBJ2-1, is DAGVTQSPTHLIKTRGQQVTLRCSPKSGHDTVSWYQQALGQGPQFIFQYYEEEERQRGNFPDRFSGHQFPNYSSELNVNALLLGDSALYLCASSSTSGRRNEQFFGPGTRLTVL.

This chain connects TRBV27 to TRBJ1-6, with 7 bases fitting TRBD1. This CDR3 region has 15 residues. V trimming: 3 bases; J trimming: 7 bases; junction bases outside the gene matches: 6. The germline V gene has CDR1 MNHEY and CDR2 SMNVEV (reference sequence). The CDR3 loop is CASSLVTGKNSPLHF. The CDR3 DNA follows: TGTGCCAGCAGTTTGGTGACAGGGAAAAATTCACCCCTCCACTTT.

There are a few counts of this clone. J is TRBJ1-1 and V is TRBV10-3; D is uncertain. CDR1 and CDR2 from the germline V gene are ENHRY and SYGVKD. Trimming cost V 3 bases and J 8 bases, with 10 bases left between them. CDR3 length: 12 amino acids. CDR3 region: CAISDGRWEAFF. The CDR3 nucleotides read TGTGCCATCAGTGACGGACGCTGGGAAGCTTTCTTT.

This clone was counted only a few times. The chain uses TRBV2 and TRBJ2-2, with 7 nucleotides matching TRBD2. This CDR3 has 14 amino acids. CDR1 is SNHLY, CDR2 FYNNEI, per germline. Trimming took 4 bases from V and 6 from J; bases not matched to a gene: 5. In nucleotides, the CDR3 is TGTGCCAGCAGTGTTTTCAGCGGGGCCGGGGAGCTGTTTTTT. Translation: CASSVFSGAGELFF.